A selection of T cell receptor beta chains follows, all from one sample in a study of breast tumors, draining lymph nodes, adjacent tissues. Each CDR3 protein gets one entry after TCRdb re-called the multiplex PCR reads with MiXCR. The sample has 150,000 to 200,000 distinct CDR3 sequences; roughly a third are singletons. The sequenced material came from axillary lymph node tissue. The receptor source for this set is a female donor with breast cancer. Some clones in this sample may be carry-over from other donors' samples. CDR3s include the opening cysteine and the closing phenylalanine or tryptophan. D genes are given only for firm matches. Only part of the rows carry a size: once, few, many, or a class if the clone is expanded.

j_call clone_size d_call v_call cdr3_nt cdr3_aa
TRBJ1-1 NA NA TRBV2 TGTGCCAGCAATCTCCAGGGCATGAACACTGAAGCTTTCTTT CASNLQGMNTEAFF
TRBJ1-1 few NA TRBV7-3 TGTGCCAGCAGCTTAACAGGGCGTAACACTGAAGCTTTCTTT CASSLTGRNTEAFF
TRBJ2-5 NA NA TRBV20-1 TGCAGTGCCAGCTCACCGGGACGGGCCGAAGAGACCCAGTACTTC CSASSPGRAEETQYF
TRBJ1-2 many NA TRBV2 TGTGCCAGCAGTGATGGTCCAAGCTATGGCTACACCTTC CASSDGPSYGYTF
TRBJ1-1 few TRBD1 TRBV19 TGTGCCAGTTGGAAGGGGGCATACCTAACGACTAACCAAGAGAACACTGAAGCTTTCTTT CASWKGAYLTTNQENTEAFF
TRBJ2-7 many NA TRBV18 TGTGCCAGCTCACCAGCGCGGAGCTCCTACGAGCAGTACTTC CASSPARSSYEQYF
TRBJ1-2 many TRBD1 TRBV2 TGTGCCAGCAGAACCGGGACAGGGGGCGACTATGGCTACACCTTC CASRTGTGGDYGYTF
TRBJ2-1 NA NA TRBV6-4 TGTGCCAGCAGTCCGGGACAAGCCGGTGAGCAGTTCTTC CASSPGQAGEQFF
TRBJ2-1 few TRBD2 TRBV6-1 TGTGCCAGCAGTGAACCCGGGAGGAGGGTGAATGAGCAGTTCTTC CASSEPGRRVNEQFF
TRBJ2-1 many NA TRBV15 TGTGCCACCAGCGGCCGGGGATTGACGTACAATGAGCAGTTCTTC CATSGRGLTYNEQFF
TRBJ1-2 many NA TRBV14 TGTGCCAGCAGCCAAGATTGGGGCAGGGCGAGTGGCTACACCTTC CASSQDWGRASGYTF
TRBJ1-1 NA NA TRBV6-1 TGTGCCAGCAGTGAACCCGGGGGCGTGGTAGACACTGAAGCTTTCTTT CASSEPGGVVDTEAFF
TRBJ2-5 few TRBD2 TRBV27 TGTGCCAGCAGTTCCTGGACTAGCGGGGGAACAGGGACCCAGTACTTC CASSSWTSGGTGTQYF
TRBJ2-7 medium-sized TRBD2 TRBV9 TGTGCCAGCAGCGTAGGTCTAGCGGGAGGATCCGAGCAGTACTTC CASSVGLAGGSEQYF
TRBJ2-2 NA TRBD2 TRBV2 TGTGCCAGGGGAGGGGCGAGGACCGGGGAGCTGTTTTTT CARGGARTGELFF
TRBJ1-5 many TRBD1 TRBV4-1 TGCGCCAGCAGCCCGCGGACAGGGGAAAGCAATCAGCCCCAGCATTTT CASSPRTGESNQPQHF
TRBJ2-1 NA TRBD2 TRBV30 TGTGCCTGGAGTGGCTGGGCTAGCGGGGAAACTTACAATGAGCAGTTCTTC CAWSGWASGETYNEQFF
TRBJ2-5 NA NA TRBV3-1 TGTGCCAGCAGCGAAAGGTCGTACCAAGAGACCCAGTACTTC CASSERSYQETQYF
TRBJ2-7 NA NA TRBV9 TGTGCCAGCAGCGAGTCCACGGGGGAAGGCGAGCAGTACTTC CASSESTGEGEQYF
TRBJ1-4 NA NA TRBV5-1 TGCGCCAGCATGCCGGCAGGGTTTAATGAAAAACTGTTTTTT CASMPAGFNEKLFF
TRBJ2-1 NA TRBD1 TRBV10-3 TGTGCCATCGGCGTGGACAGGGGGCAGTTCTTC CAIGVDRGQFF
TRBJ2-5 many NA TRBV5-8 TGTGCCAGCAGCTTCGGGGCCACCCAACAAGAGACCCAGTACTTC CASSFGATQQETQYF
TRBJ1-6 many NA TRBV27 TGTGCCAGCAGTTCAAGGGGGGTCTCACCCCTCCACTTT CASSSRGVSPLHF
TRBJ1-5 many NA TRBV7-8 TGTGCCAGCAGCTTAGAGGGCGGCAATCAGCCCCAGCATTTT CASSLEGGNQPQHF
TRBJ2-7 NA NA TRBV12-3/TRBV12-4 TGTGCCAGCAGTTTGTCCCCCTCCGCTCCCTACGAGCAGTACTTC CASSLSPSAPYEQYF
TRBJ2-5 many NA TRBV12-3/TRBV12-4 TGTGCCAGCAGTTTTGCGCGGGTGACCCAGTACTTC CASSFARVTQYF